Below are 15 T cell receptor beta chains sequenced from a single sample in a study of control samples from healthy donors and cancer patients. The data were produced by immunoSEQ multiplex PCR, yet TCRdb's version contains in-frame clones alone and is incomplete. The table includes under 200,000 clones, 91% detected once. Sequenced material: blood. The receptors come from a woman aged 25 to 45 in good health.

V gene TRBV28 combines with J gene TRBJ2-7; 8 bases line up with TRBD2. The CDR3 loop spans 15 amino acids. The germline gives CDR1 MDHEN, CDR2 SYDVKM. The V and J ends lost 4 bases and 4 bases, in that order; junction bases with no gene match: 9. In nucleotides, the CDR3 is TGTGCCAGCAGTTCGCCGGGACTAGTCAATTACGAGCAGTACTTC. Translating gives CASSSPGLVNYEQYF.

In DNA, the CDR3 is TGCGCCAGCAGATGGACTAGCGGCAACACCGGGGAGCTGTTTTTT. Translating gives CASRWTSGNTGELFF. This chain connects TRBV5-1 to TRBJ2-2; TRBD2 matches 10 bases. With 5 bases clipped from V and 2 bases from J, the junction kept 3 bases outside the gene matches. This CDR3 has 15 residues. In germline, CDR1 is SGHRS, CDR2 YFSETQ.

The chain couples TRBV19 to TRBJ2-1, with 12 bases aligning to TRBD2. This CDR3 contains 16 residues. Losses at the gene ends were 4 bases for V and 6 bases for J; bases not matched to a gene: 7. Germline lookup yields CDR1 LNHDA and CDR2 SQIVND (reference sequence). CDR3 loop: CASSTPTSGSSNEQFF. CDR3 nucleotides: TGTGCCAGTAGTACACCGACTAGCGGGAGTTCCAATGAGCAGTTCTTC.

The CDR3 nucleotides read TGTGCCAGCAGCTTAGGGGACAGAGCTAATCAGCCCCAGCATTTT. Its translation is CASSLGDRANQPQHF. The chain uses TRBV7-8 and TRBJ1-5, with TRBD1 matching 7 bases. This CDR3 spans 15 amino acids. The V gene end was trimmed by 1 base and the J gene end by 4 bases; junction bases not matched to a gene: 4. From germline, CDR1 is SGHVS and CDR2 FQNEAQ.

V and J are TRBV6-6 and TRBJ1-5; 7 positions match TRBD1. Germline V CDR1 and CDR2: MNHNY, SVGAGI (reference sequence). V trimming: 5 bases; J trimming: 0 bases; junction bases outside the gene matches: 4. The CDR3 extends over 15 amino acids. CDR3 sequence: CASSLQGVSNQPQHF. In nucleotides, the CDR3 is TGTGCCAGCAGTCTTCAGGGGGTTAGCAATCAGCCCCAGCATTTT.

The chain carries TRBV6-5 and TRBJ2-1, with 7 bases that match TRBD1. The CDR3 covers 14 residues. J lost 6 bases, V lost 2 bases, and 4 bases had no gene match. CDR1 and CDR2 from the germline V gene are MNHEY and SVGAGI. The CDR3 loop is CASSYRGRFNEQFF. The CDR3 nucleotides are TGTGCCAGCAGTTACAGGGGGCGGTTCAATGAGCAGTTCTTC.

This sequence joins TRBV15 and TRBJ2-7; TRBD1 aligns across 7 bases. CDR3 length equals 13 residues. Unmatched junction bases numbered 4, after V lost 4 bases and J lost 4 bases. The germline V gene has CDR1 LNHNV and CDR2 YYDKDF (reference sequence). Here the CDR3 reads CATSKQQGYEQYF. The DNA of the CDR3 is TGTGCCACCAGCAAACAACAGGGGTACGAGCAGTACTTC.

The CDR3 protein is CASSQLGWEQYF. CDR3 sequence (DNA): TGTGCCAGCAGCCAATTGGGGTGGGAGCAGTACTTC. This chain joins TRBV3-1 (or the pseudogene TRBV3-2) and TRBJ2-7; D uncertain. In germline, CDR1 is LGHDT, CDR2 YNNKEL (reference sequence). V lost 2 bases, J lost 7 bases, and 9 bases lay in between. The CDR3 runs to 12 residues.

The chain uses TRBV29-1 and TRBJ2-1; 9 bases match TRBD2. V was clipped by 6 bases and J by 4 bases; unmatched bases: 7. The CDR3 covers 14 residues. The V gene's germline CDR1 is SQVTM and CDR2 ANQGSEA. The CDR3 sequence is CSVRAGGRYNEQFF. The CDR3 nucleotides read TGCAGCGTGCGTGCGGGGGGGCGGTACAATGAGCAGTTCTTC.

The rearrangement joins TRBV29-1 to TRBJ1-1; TRBD1 is a possible D gene (6 bases). The CDR3 spans 12 residues. Germline-derived CDR1 and CDR2 are SQVTM and ANQGSEA. Deletions cut 2 bases from V and 4 bases from J, with 8 bases between. The CDR3 DNA reads as TGCAGCGTTGAAATAGGGGGCACTGAAGCTTTCTTT. It specifies CSVEIGGTEAFF.

This clone is medium-sized within its sample. This chain connects TRBV18 to TRBJ1-5; D is perhaps TRBD1 (5 bases). Trimming stripped 1 base from V and 4 bases from J, with 8 bases between. The germline CDR1 and CDR2 sequences are KGHSH and LQKENI. There are 14 residues in the CDR3. CDR3 protein: CASSPRGGNQPQHF. The CDR3 DNA follows: TGTGCCAGCTCACCACGGGGGGGGAATCAGCCCCAGCATTTT.

The rearrangement links TRBV29-1 to TRBJ2-2; TRBD2 agrees at 9 bases. The CDR3 has 14 residues. The ends lost 7 bases at V and 4 bases at J; junction bases unmatched: 7. The germline CDR1 and CDR2 sequences are SQVTM and ANQGSEA. CDR3 region: CSGSGRSGTGELFF. CDR3 DNA: TGCAGCGGAAGCGGGAGGTCGGGCACCGGGGAGCTGTTTTTT.

V is TRBV5-6 and J is TRBJ1-1; 10 positions agree with TRBD1. After removal of 3 bases from V and 4 bases from J, the junction contained 3 bases not matched to a gene. The CDR3 covers 14 residues. CDR1 is SGHDT and CDR2 is YYEEEE in the germline V gene. The CDR3, as DNA: TGTGCCAGCAGCTCGGACAGGGGGGTCACTGAAGCTTTCTTT. Protein sequence: CASSSDRGVTEAFF.

In this sample, this clone turned up a few times. Other DNA sequences in the same sample also yield this CDR3. The chain is built from TRBV4-1 and TRBJ1-2; 10 nucleotides align to TRBD1. Germline values: CDR1 MGHRA, CDR2 YSYEKL. V was clipped by 0 bases and J by 7 bases; unmatched bases: 2. The CDR3 sequence is 14 residues long. The CDR3 sequence: CASSQERTGGGYTF. The DNA of the CDR3 is TGCGCCAGCAGCCAAGAACGGACAGGGGGTGGCTACACCTTC.

The rearrangement links TRBV3-1 (or the pseudogene TRBV3-2) to TRBJ1-6; D remains unclear. Trimming pared 1 base from V and 4 bases from J, leaving 5 bases between. Germline values: CDR1 LGHDT, CDR2 YNNKEL (reference sequence). The CDR3 consists of 14 residues. CDR3 sequence (DNA): TGTGCCAGCAGCCAAGGACGGTATAATTCACCCCTCCACTTT. It is translated as CASSQGRYNSPLHF.